Below are 10 T cell receptor beta chains sequenced from a single sample in a study of blood T cells in healthy people across ages (dated by TCRdb to the mid-2010s). Libraries were prepared through 5' RACE. Sequencing relied on an Illumina HiSeq 2500. The second PCR ran for about 6 to 12 cycles and used a J-beta primer mix along with a sample-barcoded 5' primer. TCRdb redid the processing of the public reads, applying fastp at Q25 and MiXCR, and retained in-frame beta chains. Rows are unified per CDR3 protein, each entry keeping the most common DNA and genes. For this sample there are over a million distinct CDR3 sequences; almost 60% appear just once. The ten largest clones add up to about 6.7% of the sample. Sequencing used blood. These TCRs come from a young man in good health.

This clonotype appeared once. The chain couples TRBV10-3 to TRBJ2-2; 8 bases match TRBD1. The trim removed 8 bases at V and 5 bases at J, leaving 7 bases unmatched. The CDR3 spans 14 residues. The germline CDR1 and CDR2 sequences are ENHRY and SYGVKD. The CDR3 spells CAIGDRGLTGELFF. DNA for the CDR3: TGTGCCATCGGAGACAGGGGACTGACCGGGGAGCTGTTTTTT.

V is TRBV15 and J is TRBJ2-7, with 7 bases fitting TRBD1. CDR1 and CDR2 (germline): LNHNV, YYDKDF (reference sequence). The CDR3 has 15 amino acids. J gave up 5 bases and V 5 bases, and 12 bases lay outside the gene matches. The CDR3 bases are TGTGCCACCAGCGTACTCACGACAGGGCACCACGAGCAGTACTTC. Amino acid sequence: CATSVLTTGHHEQYF.

The V gene is TRBV6-5, the J gene TRBJ1-6, with 9 bases fitting TRBD1. The J segment lost 7 bases and the V segment lost 6 bases, leaving 4 bases of the junction unmatched. Per germline, CDR1 MNHEY and CDR2 SVGAGI. CDR3 length: 14 residues. CDR3 amino acids: CASRGTGRNSPLHF. The CDR3 nucleotides are TGTGCCAGCAGGGGGACAGGGAGGAATTCACCCCTCCACTTT.

This sequence joins TRBV6-2 or TRBV6-3 and TRBJ2-7; 10 positions match TRBD1. CDR1 is MNHEY, CDR2 SVGEGT, per germline. V lost 0 bases, J lost 4 bases, and 6 bases stayed unmatched. The CDR3 is 16 amino acids. The CDR3 nucleotides read TGTGCCAGCAGTTACTCTCAGCGGACAGGGGGTTACGAGCAGTACTTC. Residues: CASSYSQRTGGYEQYF.

The chain has TRBV20-1 and TRBJ2-2, with D tentatively TRBD1 (6 bases). CDR3 length equals 17 residues. The germline V gene has CDR1 DFQATT and CDR2 SNEGSKA (reference sequence). V lost 3 bases and J lost 1, with 18 bases in between. CDR3 sequence (DNA): TGCAGTGCTAGCAACCCGACCGGGACATGGAACACCGGGGAGCTGTTTTTT. It translates to CSASNPTGTWNTGELFF.

This clonotype was counted once. This chain joins TRBV20-1 and TRBJ2-1; 14 bases fit TRBD2. V gave up 0 bases and J gave up 1 base; unmatched junction bases: 8. The CDR3 consists of 19 residues. CDR1 DFQATT and CDR2 SNEGSKA come from the germline V gene (reference sequence). The CDR3 here is CSARDLRLAGGPSYNEQFF. The CDR3 DNA follows: TGCAGTGCTAGAGATCTTAGACTAGCGGGGGGGCCGTCCTACAATGAGCAGTTCTTC.

V and J are TRBV5-1 and TRBJ2-7; 7 bases align to TRBD1. The CDR3 is 13 residues long. From germline, CDR1 is SGHRS and CDR2 YFSETQ. J was trimmed by 3 bases and V by 3 bases; bases with no gene match: 3. For the CDR3, the DNA is TGCGCCAGCAGCTGGGGACAGAACTACGAGCAGTACTTC. Its translation: CASSWGQNYEQYF.

This clonotype was counted many times. The V and J genes are TRBV11-2 and TRBJ2-7; 9 nucleotides match TRBD1. The CDR3 runs 14 residues. Germline V CDR1 and CDR2: SGHAT, FQNNGV. The V gene end was trimmed by 5 bases and the J gene end by 3 bases; junction bases not matched to a gene: 5. CDR3 protein: CASSPGTGNYEQYF. The CDR3 DNA sequence: TGTGCCAGCAGCCCCGGGACAGGGAACTACGAGCAGTACTTC.

J is TRBJ2-3 and V is TRBV20-1, with 8 bases lining up with TRBD2. CDR1 and CDR2 from the germline V gene are DFQATT and SNEGSKA (reference sequence). The ends lost 4 bases at V and 0 bases at J; junction bases unmatched: 3. This CDR3 spans 14 amino acids. CDR3 nucleotide sequence: TGCAGTGCTAAGACTAGCGCCAGCACAGATACGCAGTATTTT. Residues: CSAKTSASTDTQYF.

This chain connects TRBV7-9 to TRBJ2-7, with 9 positions matching TRBD2. Germline CDR1 is SEHNR and CDR2 is FQNEAQ (reference sequence). The CDR3 is made up of 17 amino acids. The V segment lost 2 bases and the J segment 4 bases; nucleotides outside the gene matches: 12. The CDR3 protein is CASSLFSPTSGLYEQYF. The CDR3 DNA reads TGTGCCAGCAGCTTATTTTCGCCGACTAGCGGATTATACGAGCAGTACTTC.